These 29 T cell receptor delta chains originate from one sample sequenced in a study of gamma-delta chains in newborns, infants, children. TCRdb fed the reads to CATT. The sample lists 15,000 or so delta-chain clones; approximately 7% were seen once. Sequencing was performed on blood. These TCRs come from a child who was a newborn, infant or young child, either healthy, febrile or measles-vaccinated (not recorded which).

In this sample, this clone is medium-sized. It differs at one base from a far larger clone, so likely a read error. Other nucleotide sequences from this sample produce the same CDR3. The rearrangement uses TRDV2 and TRDJ2; 7 positions match TRDD3. Trimming removed 1 base from V and 3 bases from J; junction bases left unmatched: 1. CDR1 GEAIGNYY and CDR2 EKD come from the germline V gene. This CDR3 spans 14 amino acids. The CDR3 bases are TGTGCCTGTGACACATGGGGGATGACAGCACAACTCTTCTTT. It yields the protein CACDTWGMTAQLFF.

This clone was observed a few times. The gene calls are TRDV2 and TRDJ3; 11 bases agree with TRDD3. After removal of 1 base from V and 0 bases from J, the junction contained 7 bases not matched to a gene. Germline CDR1 is GEAIGNYY and CDR2 is EKD. The CDR3 totals 20 residues. CDR3 nucleotide sequence: TGTGCCTGTGACACACTGGGGGATAAAAAAAACTCCTGGGACACCCGACAGATGTTTTTC. Protein sequence: CACDTLGDKKNSWDTRQMFF.

Of note for this clone: The junction does not match germline at one end; this may be a read error. The same CDR3 can be traced to other DNA sequences in this sample. The chain recombines TRDV2 with TRDJ3; TRDD3 matches at 8 bases. Germline loops: CDR1 GEAIGNYY, CDR2 EKD. The CDR3 totals 19 residues. This chain's CDR3 is CACDTVLGANSWDTRQMFF. CDR3 in DNA: TGTGCCTGTGACACCGTACTGGGGGCCAACTCCTGGGACACTCGACAGATGTTTTTC.

The chain carries TRDV2 and TRDJ2; a weak D match, TRDD3 (5 bases). The V and J ends lost 0 bases and 0 bases respectively, with 7 bases between them. The CDR3 runs to 15 residues. In germline, CDR1 is GEAIGNYY, CDR2 EKD. The DNA of the CDR3 is TGTGCCTGTGACACCGTACTGGCTTTGACAGCACAACTCTTCTTT. Translating gives CACDTVLALTAQLFF.

Details on this clone: This DNA translates differently at residue 15 from the TCRdb protein, which is that of a much larger clone; a read error is likely, and the protein shown is the DNA's own translation. The chain combines TRDV2 with TRDJ3, with 8 nucleotides matching TRDD3. The CDR3 covers 17 residues. In germline, CDR1 is GEAIGNYY, CDR2 EKD. In nucleotides, the CDR3 is TGTGCCTGTGACAATACTGGGGGCTCCTGGGACACCCGACAGGTGTTTTTC. Translating it yields CACDNTGGSWDTRQVFF.

The chain recombines TRDV2 with TRDJ2; 11 bases match TRDD3. The germline V gene has CDR1 GEAIGNYY and CDR2 EKD. V was pared by 7 bases and J by 6 bases, with 9 bases of the junction left unmatched. The CDR3 has 15 residues. For the CDR3, the DNA is TGTGCCTGCGACCCACTGGGGGATAAGTCAGCACAACTCTTCTTT. Translated: CACDPLGDKSAQLFF.

This rearrangement joins TRDV2 to TRDJ3, with D maybe TRDD3 (5 bases). The CDR3 totals 23 residues. Germline CDR1 reads GEAIGNYY; CDR2 reads EKD. V lost 3 bases, J lost 0 bases, and 29 bases lay in between. The CDR3, as DNA: TGTGCCTGTGACGCGGTCGGGAGATGGGTGATACCTCTTAGCTCCTGGGACACCCGACAGATGTTTTTC. Translated, it gives CACDAVGRWVIPLSSWDTRQMFF.

Note on this clone: At one end, the junction sequence differs from germline, possibly due to a read error. The sample contains more than one DNA sequence encoding this CDR3. The V and J genes are TRDV2 and TRDJ3; 10 bases agree with TRDD3. There are 20 residues in the CDR3. Germline-derived CDR1 and CDR2 are GEAIGNYY and EKD. The CDR3 is CACDTVLGDVSSWDTRQMFF. The CDR3 DNA is TGTGCCTGTGACACCGTACTGGGGGATGTGAGCTCCTGGGACACCCGCCAGATGTTTTTC.

This clone was seen only a few times. This clone may be a read error of a much larger clone one base away. This CDR3 is also generated by other DNA sequences in the sample. CDR3 residues: CACDTMGDSWDTRQMFF. CDR3 in DNA: TGTGCCTGTGACACTATGGGGGACTCCTGGGACACCCGACAGATGTTTTTC. The chain uses TRDV2 and TRDJ3; 7 bases agree with TRDD3. This CDR3 contains 17 residues. Germline V gene lookup returns CDR1 GEAIGNYY and CDR2 EKD. Trimming took 1 base from V and 0 from J; bases not matched to a gene: 2.

Comment on this clone: A much bigger clone sits one base away, suggesting this may be a read error. Other DNA sequences in this sample translate to the same CDR3. This rearrangement joins TRDV2 to TRDJ3, with TRDD3 matching 10 bases. The CDR3 contains 17 residues. Germline V gene sequence: CDR1 GEAIGNYY, CDR2 EKD. J was trimmed by 4 bases and V by 2 bases; bases with no gene match: 4. CDR3 bases: TGTGCCTGTGACATACTGGGGGATTCGTGGGACACCCGACAGATGTTTTTC. It is translated as CACDILGDSWDTRQMFF.

This clone was seen at least ten times. Since a far larger clone is one base different, this is likely a read error. V and J are TRDV2 and TRDJ1; 7 nucleotides line up with TRDD3. J gave up 0 bases and V 2 bases, and 2 bases lay outside the gene matches. The CDR3 extends over 14 amino acids. CDR1 and CDR2 from the germline V gene are GEAIGNYY and EKD. The CDR3 DNA is TGTGCCTGTGACATGCTGGGGGACACCGATAAACTCATCTTT. This encodes CACDMLGDTDKLIF.

A note on this clone: A read error may account for a junction end that differs from germline. V gene TRDV2 combines with J gene TRDJ3; 8 positions agree with TRDD3. The CDR3 is made up of 19 amino acids. Germline assignment: CDR1 GEAIGNYY and CDR2 EKD. CDR3 bases: TGTGCCTGTGACAAAGTACTGGGGGTTTCCTCCTGGGGCACCCGACAGATGTTTTTC. Translated: CACDKVLGVSSWGTRQMFF.

This clone ranks as medium-sized. The rearrangement uses TRDV2 and TRDJ3; 13 positions agree with TRDD3. This CDR3 comprises 20 residues. Germline V gene data show CDR1 as GEAIGNYY and CDR2 as EKD. The V gene end was trimmed by 4 bases and the J gene end by 0 bases; junction bases not matched to a gene: 8. This chain's CDR3 is CACDQTYWGIRSWDTRQMFF. The DNA for the CDR3 is TGTGCCTGTGATCAAACGTACTGGGGGATACGCTCCTGGGACACCCGACAGATGTTTTTC.

This clone was detected only a few times. At residue 17, TCRdb's protein is not the same as the translated DNA, so the protein here was read from the DNA. The V gene is TRDV2, the J gene TRDJ3; D might be TRDD2 or TRDD3, each matching 5 bases. The CDR3 sequence is 19 residues long. The V gene's germline CDR1 is GEAIGNYY and CDR2 EKD. In DNA, the CDR3 is TGTGCCTGTGACCCTACCCGGGGTTCCAGCTCCTGGGACACCCGACAGACGTTTTTC. It encodes CACDPTRGSSSWDTRQTFF.

This clone was seen a handful of times. Only one base separates this from a far larger clonotype, so it likely reflects a read error. Other DNA sequences of this sample code for an identical CDR3. The V gene is TRDV2, the J gene TRDJ3; TRDD3 might be the D (6 bases). The V and J ends lost 0 bases and 0 bases respectively, with 14 bases between them. The germline V gene encodes CDR1 GEAIGNYY and CDR2 EKD. There are 19 residues in the CDR3. CDR3 DNA: TGTGCCTGTGACACCGTACTGGGAGGACTCTCCTGGGACACCCGACAGATGTTTTTC. Amino acid sequence: CACDTVLGGLSWDTRQMFF.

This clone was detected only a few times. The CDR3 DNA follows: TGTGCCTGTGACAAACTGGGGGACGCCGGCTGGGACACCCGACAGATGTTTTTC. It yields the protein CACDKLGDAGWDTRQMFF. The V gene is TRDV2, the J gene TRDJ3, with 9 bases fitting TRDD3. The CDR3 runs 18 residues. V was clipped by 2 bases and J by 3 bases; unmatched bases: 7. Germline V gene sequence: CDR1 GEAIGNYY, CDR2 EKD.

V is TRAV29/DV5 and J is TRDJ2, with 11 bases matching TRDD3. Looked up from germline, CDR1 is NSMFDY and CDR2 is ISSIKDK. The CDR3 covers 20 residues. V gave up 0 bases and J gave up 4 bases; unmatched junction bases: 17. The CDR3 loop reads CAASASFLLGDRGRTAQLFF. CDR3 in DNA: TGTGCAGCAAGCGCGTCCTTCCTACTGGGGGATAGGGGTAGGACAGCACAACTCTTCTTT.

This clone was observed a handful of times. The J gene is TRDJ3, the V gene TRDV2, with 7 positions matching TRDD3. This CDR3 contains 19 residues. Germline V lookup: CDR1 GEAIGNYY, CDR2 EKD. Unmatched junction bases numbered 12, after V lost 3 bases and J lost 2 bases. This CDR3 reads CACDAVGERGTWDTRQMFF. The CDR3 region has the DNA TGTGCCTGTGACGCCGTGGGGGAGCGTGGGACCTGGGACACCCGACAGATGTTTTTC.

This clone was seen at least ten times. A read error may explain this, as a much larger clone is one base away. The sample contains more than one DNA sequence encoding this CDR3. The rearrangement uses TRDV2 and TRDJ3; TRDD3 aligns across 9 bases. CDR3 length: 16 residues. The germline V gene has CDR1 GEAIGNYY and CDR2 EKD. Losses at the gene ends were 3 bases for V and 3 bases for J; bases not matched to a gene: 2. This chain's CDR3 is CACDVLGDWDTRQMFF. In DNA, the CDR3 is TGTGCCTGTGACGTACTGGGGGACTGGGACACCCGACAGATGTTTTTC.

In its sample, this clone was seen a few times. At one boundary the junction diverges from the germline segment, which might be a read error. The J gene is TRDJ3, the V gene TRDV2; 12 positions match TRDD3. Germline CDR1 reads GEAIGNYY; CDR2 reads EKD. The CDR3 totals 19 residues. The CDR3 region is CACDPTGGYSSWDTRRMFF. CDR3 coding DNA: TGTGCCTGTGACCCTACTGGGGGATACAGCTCCTGGGACACCCGACGGATGTTTTTC.

This clone occurred a few times. The chain joins TRDV2 to TRDJ3, with a tentative D call TRDD3 (5 bases). CDR1 and CDR2 from the germline V gene are GEAIGNYY and EKD. CDR3 length equals 18 residues. Trimming removed 4 bases from V and 3 bases from J, with 18 bases in between. The CDR3: CACDTVGSWDWDTRQMFF. For the CDR3, the DNA is TGTGCCTGTGATACTGTGGGATCCTGGGACTGGGACACCCGACAGATGTTTTTC.

As for this clone: For this DNA, TCRdb reports the protein of a much larger clone, which diverges at residue 5, most likely from a read error; the protein presented here is translated directly from the DNA. V gene TRDV2 combines with J gene TRDJ3, with TRDD3 identical over 11 bases. Germline V gene sequence: CDR1 GEAIGNYY, CDR2 EKD. The trim removed 3 bases at V and 0 bases at J, leaving 3 bases unmatched. CDR3 length: 18 residues. DNA of the CDR3: TGTGCCTGTGACGCTGGGGGATACAGCTCCTGGGACACCCGACAGATGTTTTTC. It codes for CACDAGGYSSWDTRQMFF.

As concerns this clone: Other DNA sequences in the sample encode the same CDR3. The chain carries TRDV2 and TRDJ3, with 10 positions matching TRDD3. There are 19 residues in the CDR3. CDR1 is GEAIGNYY, CDR2 EKD, per germline. J gave up 0 bases and V 0 bases, and 4 bases lay outside the gene matches. Here the CDR3 DNA reads TGTGCCTGTGACACCGCTGGGGGATATGGCTCCTGGGACACCCGACAGATGTTTTTC. Protein sequence: CACDTAGGYGSWDTRQMFF.

This clone was found a few times. The chain employs TRDV2 and TRDJ2, with 11 positions matching TRDD3. V lost 2 bases, J lost 3 bases, and 4 bases stayed unmatched. The CDR3 spans 16 residues. The germline V gene has CDR1 GEAIGNYY and CDR2 EKD. CDR3: CACDKMGDTLTAQLFF. For the CDR3, the DNA is TGTGCCTGTGACAAAATGGGGGATACGCTGACAGCACAACTCTTCTTT.

The chain is built from TRDV2 and TRDJ3, with TRDD3 matching over 9 bases. The CDR3 loop spans 18 amino acids. With V trimmed by 3 bases and J by 0 bases, 5 bases remained unmatched. Germline CDR1 GEAIGNYY, CDR2 EKD. In nucleotides, the CDR3 is TGTGCCTGTGACGCCTACTGGGGGAACTCCTGGGACACCCGACAGATGTTTTTC. It codes for CACDAYWGNSWDTRQMFF.

This rearrangement joins TRDV3 to TRDJ2, with TRDD3 as a possible D gene (5 bases). The V end was cut by 1 base, the J end by 0 bases, with 21 bases between. The germline V gene has CDR1 TVYSNPD and CDR2 GDNSRS (reference sequence). The CDR3 consists of 18 residues. The CDR3 loop reads CAFMEGGTRRALTAQLFF. The CDR3 DNA reads as TGTGCCTTTATGGAGGGGGGTACGCGTAGAGCTTTGACAGCACAACTCTTCTTT.

This clone was seen repeatedly, ten times or more. It differs at one base from a far larger clone, so likely a read error. V and J are TRDV2 and TRDJ1, with a possible D match to TRDD3 (6 bases). CDR1 is GEAIGNYY and CDR2 is EKD in the germline V gene. Trimming left V 0 bases short and J 1 base short, with 8 bases between. The length of the CDR3 is 14 residues. The CDR3 DNA is TGTGCCTGTGACACCGTGGGGGCCACCGATAAACTCATCTTT. It yields the protein CACDTVGATDKLIF.

This clone was counted a few times. A single base separates this from a much larger clone, so it may be a read error. The chain joins TRDV2 to TRDJ3, with 13 nucleotides matching TRDD3. Germline lookup yields CDR1 GEAIGNYY and CDR2 EKD. This CDR3 is 21 amino acids long. CDR3 nucleotides: TGTGCCGGTGACACCGTACTGGGGGATACGCGGAGCTCCTGGGACACCCGACAGATGTTTTTC. It encodes CAGDTVLGDTRSSWDTRQMFF.

This clone was observed a handful of times. The junction differs from germline at one of its ends, possibly a read error. The sample has other DNA sequences that encode this CDR3 too. This rearrangement joins TRDV2 to TRDJ3; 9 bases agree with TRDD3. CDR1 and CDR2 from the germline V gene are GEAIGNYY and EKD. The CDR3 totals 18 residues. The CDR3 DNA follows: TGTGCCTGTGGCACCGGGGGATACTCTTCCTGGGACACCCGACAGATGTTTTTC. Translating it yields CACGTGGYSSWDTRQMFF.